This T cell receptor beta chain originates from a study of blood T cells in healthy people across ages. Whole-study results and caveats: Higher diversity and more naive CD4+ cells were features of long-lived donors, compared to aged donors. Unsorted PBMC input precluded a conclusive naive versus antigen-experienced comparison.

The CDR3 loop spans 15 amino acids. From germline, CDR1 is DFQATT and CDR2 SNEGSKA (reference sequence). V gave up 0 bases and J gave up 2 bases; unmatched junction bases: 4. Concerning this clonotype: Its specificity is unknown.

The extraction recovered at least 6 micrograms of total RNA per sample. Using a J-beta primer mix together with a sample-barcoded 5' primer, a second PCR was run for about 6 to 11 cycles. Tags on each cDNA molecule came from a template-switch adaptor with 12 random nucleotides. TCRdb redid the calling of the 5' RACE reads with MiXCR, one entry per CDR3 protein. This table holds approximately 730,000 distinct CDR3 sequences, about 40% found once. The material sequenced was blood. The receptor was derived from a woman aged 60-70 years in good health. The chain carries TRBV20-1 and TRBJ1-2; 9 nucleotides line up with TRBD1. For the CDR3, the DNA is TGCAGTGCTAGAGAGGCGACAGGGGGGAACTATGGCTACACCTTC. Encoded protein: CSAREATGGNYGYTF.